This entry lists 20 T cell receptor beta chains sequenced from one sample in a study of tumor-infiltrating lymphocytes in localized non-small cell lung cancer (dated by TCRdb to the early 2020s). The library relied on the immunoSEQ multiplex PCR assay. TCRdb re-hosts the immuneACCESS table, in-frame sequences only. Its copies lack some clones; in the studies checked, an unresolved V gene accounts for under half of them, and the cause for the rest is not known. The sample yields about 3,700 clones; around two thirds were counted once. 15% of the sample is in the top ten clones. The sequenced sample was uninvolved lung tissue not adjacent to the tumor. The receptor source for this set is a human donor with non-small cell lung cancer.

The chain joins TRBV7-2 to TRBJ1-4, with D possibly matching TRBD1 (5 bases). The CDR3 is 14 residues long. V gave up 5 bases and J gave up 7 bases, with 14 bases separating them. Germline-derived CDR1 and CDR2 are SGHTA and FQGNSA. The DNA of the CDR3 is TGTGCCAGCAGCCTTGGGGGGGGAGGTGAAAAACTGTTTTTT. This encodes CASSLGGGGEKLFF.

By sample share, this clone is large. J is TRBJ1-4 and V is TRBV27; 7 bases map to TRBD1. This CDR3 region has 14 residues. Looked up from germline, CDR1 is MNHEY and CDR2 is SMNVEV (reference sequence). V was pared by 4 bases and J by 4 bases, with 3 bases of the junction left unmatched. This CDR3 reads CASSWDSGNEKLFF. CDR3 coding DNA: TGTGCCAGCAGTTGGGACAGCGGTAATGAAAAACTGTTTTTT.

In its sample, this clone is large. This chain uses TRBV5-4 with TRBJ2-3, with D tentatively TRBD1 (5 bases). Germline CDR1 reads SGHNT; CDR2 reads YYREEE (reference sequence). V dropped 0 bases and J dropped 0 bases, with 8 bases sitting between them. CDR3 length: 15 amino acids. CDR3 bases: TGTGCCAGCAGCTTGGCTCAGGGCAGCACAGATACGCAGTATTTT. It specifies CASSLAQGSTDTQYF.

This clone was counted a single time. The V gene is TRBV6-5, the J gene TRBJ1-5, with D possibly TRBD1 on 5 matching bases. V was clipped by 6 bases and J by 6 bases, with 15 bases between them. Germline CDR1 reads MNHEY; CDR2 reads SVGAGI. The CDR3 runs 14 residues. The CDR3 DNA follows: TGTGCCAGCAGCAGGGCCCAGGGCGGTCAGCCCCAGCATTTT. As protein: CASSRAQGGQPQHF.

The chain recombines TRBV5-4 with TRBJ1-1; D perhaps matches TRBD1 (6 bases). CDR1 is SGHNT and CDR2 is YYREEE in the germline V gene (reference sequence). V lost 7 bases and J lost 4, with 17 bases in between. The CDR3 consists of 14 residues. In DNA form, the CDR3 reads TGTGCCAGCCGCCGACAGGAGTGGGTCACTGAAGCTTTCTTT. Translating gives CASRRQEWVTEAFF. Supplemented by reference TRBV5-4 and TRBJ1-1, the full variable domain reads ETGVTQSPTHLIKTRGQQVTLRCSSQSGHNTVSWYQQALGQGPQFIFQYYREEENGRGNFPPRFSGLQFPNYSSELNVNALELDDSALYLCASRRQEWVTEAFFGQGTRLTVV.

The table lists this clone with a few counts. V is TRBV5-6 and J is TRBJ2-5; D gene uncertain. The CDR3 runs to 13 residues. Germline-derived CDR1 and CDR2 are SGHDT and YYEEEE. The V end was cut by 6 bases, the J end by 4 bases, with 13 bases between. CDR3 loop: CASTRIAGETQYF. CDR3 DNA sequence: TGTGCCAGCACTCGGATCGCTGGAGAGACCCAGTACTTC.

This sequence joins TRBV7-9 and TRBJ2-5; D might be TRBD1 or TRBD2, each matching 5 bases. The CDR3 contains 15 residues. V was shortened by 5 bases and J by 2 bases, with 15 bases between the two germline ends. Germline values: CDR1 SEHNR, CDR2 FQNEAQ (reference sequence). The CDR3 sequence: CASSPWGGSQETQYF. The CDR3 bases are TGTGCCAGCAGCCCCTGGGGCGGGTCACAAGAGACCCAGTACTTC.

This chain joins TRBV5-1 and TRBJ1-4; D perhaps matches TRBD1 (5 bases). Germline CDR1 reads SGHRS; CDR2 reads YFSETQ. V was trimmed by 0 bases and J by 1 base, leaving 10 bases between them. The CDR3 has 16 amino acids. CDR3 region: CASSLASDRTNEKLFF. The CDR3 DNA reads TGCGCCAGCAGCTTGGCCTCCGACAGAACTAATGAAAAACTGTTTTTT.

This chain joins TRBV7-6 and TRBJ1-5; no reliable D call. The CDR3 spans 14 residues. The germline gives CDR1 SGHVS, CDR2 FNYEAQ. The V end was cut by 1 base, the J end by 6 bases, with 10 bases between. The CDR3 reads CASSLDPGLQPQHF. The CDR3 coding sequence is TGTGCCAGCAGCTTAGATCCTGGGCTTCAGCCCCAGCATTTT.

The chain couples TRBV9 to TRBJ1-4; perhaps TRBD1 as D (6 bases). V gave up 4 bases and J gave up 7 bases, with 14 bases separating them. CDR1 is SGDLS, CDR2 YYNGEE, per germline. The CDR3 is 14 amino acids. CDR3 DNA: TGTGCCAGCAGCTCAACCGGGACACCTGAAAAACTGTTTTTT. Protein product: CASSSTGTPEKLFF. The entire variable domain, with the rest obtained from reference TRBV9 and TRBJ1-4, is as follows: DSGVTQTPKHLITATGQRVTLRCSPRSGDLSVYWYQQSLDQGLQFLIQYYNGEERAKGNILERFSAQQFPDLHSELNLSSLELGDSALYFCASSSTGTPEKLFFGSGTQLSVL.

V gene TRBV7-2 combines with J gene TRBJ2-1; D is unresolved. The CDR3 runs to 12 residues. Germline V gives CDR1 SGHTA, CDR2 FQGNSA. With 2 bases removed from V and 10 bases from J, the gap between germline ends came to 9 bases. In DNA, the CDR3 is TGTGCCAGCAGCTTATATAGCAGCGAGCAGTTCTTC. Encoded protein: CASSLYSSEQFF. Looking up the rest from reference TRBV7-2 and TRBJ2-1 gives the full variable domain: GAGVSQSPSNKVTEKGKDVELRCDPISGHTALYWYRQSLGQGLEFLIYFQGNSAPDKSGLPSDRFSAERTGGSVSTLTIQRTQQEDSAVYLCASSLYSSEQFFGPGTRLTVL.

The CDR3 here is CASTETVQSSNTGELFF. CDR3 DNA sequence: TGTGCCAGTACCGAAACAGTACAAAGCTCGAACACCGGGGAGCTGTTTTTT. The chain is built from TRBV19 and TRBJ2-2; D unresolved. Trimming took off 7 bases at V and 0 bases at J, with 18 bases between the two ends. The CDR3 totals 17 residues. Per germline, CDR1 LNHDA and CDR2 SQIVND (reference sequence). The entire variable domain, with the rest obtained from reference TRBV19 and TRBJ2-2, is as follows: DGGITQSPKYLFRKEGQNVTLSCEQNLNHDAMYWYRQDPGQGLRLIYYSQIVNDFQKGDIAEGYSVSREKKESFPLTVTSAQKNPTAFYLCASTETVQSSNTGELFFGEGSRLTVL.

This clone has just one count. This chain connects TRBV30 to TRBJ1-1, with a weak D call TRBD1 (6 bases). The CDR3 has 16 residues. Germline CDR1 is GTSNPN and CDR2 is SVGIG (reference sequence). Trimming removed 3 bases at V and 1 base at J, with 18 bases between. The CDR3 here is CAWRVGQYPWNTEAFF. CDR3 in DNA: TGTGCCTGGAGGGTCGGACAGTATCCGTGGAACACTGAAGCTTTCTTT.

The rearrangement joins TRBV7-2 to TRBJ2-3; TRBD2 aligns across 12 bases. Germline V gene lookup returns CDR1 SGHTA and CDR2 FQGNSA. V was clipped by 0 bases and J by 7 bases; unmatched bases: 5. CDR3 size: 16 residues. DNA for the CDR3: TGTGCCAGCAGCTTAGCGCTAGCGGGGGGGATGAATACGCAGTATTTT. This codes for CASSLALAGGMNTQYF.

Relative to its sample, this clone is large (0.1 to 1%). This sequence joins TRBV7-8 and TRBJ1-1, with 8 bases aligning to TRBD1. Germline V lookup: CDR1 SGHVS, CDR2 FQNEAQ. CDR3 length: 14 residues. V lost 3 bases and J lost 4; bases outside the gene matches: 4. The CDR3 DNA follows: TGTGCCAGCAGCTTTCAAGGACAGGGCACTGAAGCTTTCTTT. It yields the protein CASSFQGQGTEAFF.

J is TRBJ2-2 and V is TRBV28; 7 bases are shared with TRBD2. Germline lookup yields CDR1 MDHEN and CDR2 SYDVKM. J gave up 3 bases and V 1 base, and 8 bases lay outside the gene matches. The CDR3 consists of 17 residues. The CDR3 here is CASSLSPGGLDTGELFF. CDR3 DNA sequence: TGTGCCAGCAGTTTATCCCCCGGGGGGTTGGACACCGGGGAGCTGTTTTTT.

The J gene is TRBJ1-5, the V gene TRBV6-1; 10 nucleotides align to TRBD1. The CDR3 has 16 residues. CDR1 and CDR2 from the germline V gene are MNHNS and SASEGT. Unmatched junction bases numbered 2, after V lost 2 bases and J lost 1 base. The CDR3 region has the DNA TGTGCCAGCAGTGAAAGGGGACAGGGGAGCAATCAGCCCCAGCATTTT. Translating it yields CASSERGQGSNQPQHF.

The J gene is TRBJ2-6, the V gene TRBV29-1; the D call may be TRBD1 or TRBD2 (5 bases each). Germline lookup yields CDR1 SQVTM and CDR2 ANQGSEA. The CDR3 length is 18 residues. V lost 4 bases to trimming and J lost 0 bases, with 19 bases between them. DNA of the CDR3: TGCAGCGTTGGGGGAGATAGGGGCTTCAACTCTGGGGCCAACGTCCTGACTTTC. The encoded protein is CSVGGDRGFNSGANVLTF.

V usage is TRBV2 and J usage is TRBJ1-5; 10 positions agree with TRBD1. V trimming: 5 bases; J trimming: 2 bases; junction bases outside the gene matches: 9. Germline V gene sequence: CDR1 SNHLY, CDR2 FYNNEI. This CDR3 is built from 17 residues. For the CDR3, the DNA is TGTGCCAGCAGTCACGGACAGGGGGGGTATGGCAATCAGCCCCAGCATTTT. This translates into CASSHGQGGYGNQPQHF.

The chain has TRBV27 and TRBJ2-5; 7 bases are shared with TRBD1. CDR1 MNHEY and CDR2 SMNVEV come from the germline V gene (reference sequence). The CDR3 totals 15 residues. V lost 4 bases and J lost 4; bases outside the gene matches: 9. In DNA, the CDR3 is TGTGCCAGCAGTTCCGGGACAGTCTGGGGAGAGACCCAGTACTTC. The encoded protein is CASSSGTVWGETQYF.